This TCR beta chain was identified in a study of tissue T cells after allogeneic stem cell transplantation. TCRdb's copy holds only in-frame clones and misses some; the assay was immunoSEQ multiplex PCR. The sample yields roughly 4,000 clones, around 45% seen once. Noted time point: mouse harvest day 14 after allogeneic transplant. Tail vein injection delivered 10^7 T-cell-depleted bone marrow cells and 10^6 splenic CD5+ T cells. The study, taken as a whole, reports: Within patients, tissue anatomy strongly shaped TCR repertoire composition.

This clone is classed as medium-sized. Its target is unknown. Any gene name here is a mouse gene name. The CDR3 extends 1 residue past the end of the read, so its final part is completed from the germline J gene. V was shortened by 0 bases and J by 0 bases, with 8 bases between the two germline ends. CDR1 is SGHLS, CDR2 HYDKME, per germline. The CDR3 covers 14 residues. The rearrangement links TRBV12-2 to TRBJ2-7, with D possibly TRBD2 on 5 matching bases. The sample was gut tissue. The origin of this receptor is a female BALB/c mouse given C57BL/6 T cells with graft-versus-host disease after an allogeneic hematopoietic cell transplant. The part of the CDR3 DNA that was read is TGTGCCAGCTCTCTCGAGTGGGGCTCCTATGAACAGTAC. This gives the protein CASSLEWGSYEQY. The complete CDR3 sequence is CASSLEWGSYEQYF.